This T cell receptor (beta chain) was captured in a study of OX40 agonist ivuxolimab in advanced cancers. Looking at the study overall: With ivuxolimab, an agonistic anti-OX40 (CD134) antibody, patients were treated.

Profiled with immunoSEQ multiplex PCR; TCRdb holds only in-frame clones, not every one. The sample yields some 73,000 clones, about 88% seen once. General observations from the study: Partly responding patients at 0.1-3.0 mg/kg showed some of the smallest clonal expansion.

Concerning this clone itself: Its antigen is not known.

The sample consisted of CD4+ or CD8+ T cells sorted from blood, taken in a trial of the OX40 agonist ivuxolimab. The receptor was derived from an adult with an advanced solid tumor such as melanoma, head and neck, liver or kidney cancer.

The CDR3 nucleotides are TGTGCCAGCAGTTACTCGAGGGCCCAGCTCGGGGACACCATATATTTT. Residues: CASSYSRAQLGDTIYF. The chain recombines TRBV6-6 with TRBJ1-3; D gene uncertain. The CDR3 is 16 residues long. The germline CDR1 and CDR2 sequences are MNHNY and SVGAGI (reference sequence). Trimming cost V 0 bases and J 8 bases, with 17 bases left between them.